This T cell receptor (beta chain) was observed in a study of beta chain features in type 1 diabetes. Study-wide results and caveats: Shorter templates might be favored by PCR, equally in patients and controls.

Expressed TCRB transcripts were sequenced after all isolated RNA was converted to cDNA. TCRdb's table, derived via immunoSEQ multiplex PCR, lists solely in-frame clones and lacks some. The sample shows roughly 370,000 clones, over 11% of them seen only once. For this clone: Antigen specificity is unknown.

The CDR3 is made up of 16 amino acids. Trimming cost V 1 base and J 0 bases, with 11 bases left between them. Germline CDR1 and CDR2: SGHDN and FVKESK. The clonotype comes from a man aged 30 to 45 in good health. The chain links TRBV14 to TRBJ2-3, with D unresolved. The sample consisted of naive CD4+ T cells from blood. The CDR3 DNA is TGTGCCAGCAGCCAAGGTTCGGGTTTTAGCACAGATACGCAGTATTTT. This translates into CASSQGSGFSTDTQYF. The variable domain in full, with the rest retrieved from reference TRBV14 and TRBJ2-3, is EAGVTQFPSHSVIEKGQTVTLRCDPISGHDNLYWYRRVMGKEIKFLLHFVKESKQDESGMPNNRFLAERTGGTYSTLKVQPAELEDSGVYFCASSQGSGFSTDTQYFGPGTRLTVL.